This T cell receptor beta chain was documented in a study of beta chain features in type 1 diabetes. Across the whole study: Examination covered around 110 million sorted cells spanning all samples.

Only one heparinised blood draw was taken per donor, and its volume averaged about 116 mL. This clone showed up just a few times. Its antigen is unidentified. Every bit of the isolated RNA underwent reverse transcription, so sequencing read expressed TCRB transcripts. Generated by immunoSEQ multiplex PCR, the TCRdb table keeps only in-frame clones and is missing some. The table shows more than 300,000 clones, with roughly a tenth occurring only once. Germline CDR1 SGHRS, CDR2 YFSETQ. After removal of 3 bases from V and 1 base from J, the junction contained 5 bases not matched to a gene. The CDR3 sequence is 16 residues long. Study results and limitations: Type 1 diabetes patients had TCRB CDR3s that were shorter (moderately but significantly so) in all four CD4+ subsets. A greater similarity of naive, central memory and Treg TCRB repertoires was seen among patients than among healthy donors.

The sample comprised central memory CD4+ T cells from blood. This TCR was recovered from a young man with type 1 diabetes. The chain recombines TRBV5-1 with TRBJ2-3; 10 bases align to TRBD2. The CDR3 DNA follows: TGCGCCAGCAGCTCCGGGACTAGCGAACGCACAGATACGCAGTATTTT. This sequence encodes CASSSGTSERTDTQYF.